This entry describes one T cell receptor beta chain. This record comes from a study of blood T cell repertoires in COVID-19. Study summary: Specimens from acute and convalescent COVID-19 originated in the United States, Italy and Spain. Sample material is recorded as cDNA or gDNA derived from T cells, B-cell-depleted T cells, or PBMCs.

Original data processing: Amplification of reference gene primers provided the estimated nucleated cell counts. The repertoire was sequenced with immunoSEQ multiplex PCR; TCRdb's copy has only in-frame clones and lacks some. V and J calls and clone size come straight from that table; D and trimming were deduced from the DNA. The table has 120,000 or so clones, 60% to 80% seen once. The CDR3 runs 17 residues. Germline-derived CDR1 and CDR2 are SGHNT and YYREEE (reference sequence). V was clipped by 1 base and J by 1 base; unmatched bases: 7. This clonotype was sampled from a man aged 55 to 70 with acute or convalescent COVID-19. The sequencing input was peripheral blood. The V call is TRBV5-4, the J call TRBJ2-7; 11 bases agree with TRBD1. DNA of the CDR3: TGTGCCAGCAGCTTGTCCCCGGGACAGGGGGTTTCCTACGAGCAGTACTTC. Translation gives CASSLSPGQGVSYEQYF.